A selection of T cell receptor beta chains follows, all from one sample in a study of blood T cell repertoires in COVID-19. Sequencing used immunoSEQ multiplex PCR; TCRdb keeps in-frame clones, though not all of them. The data contain roughly 200,000 clones, roughly 85% of them seen just once; the ten biggest clones take up over 2.5%. Sequencing was carried out using peripheral blood. All receptors derive from a man aged 60 to 69 with acute or convalescent COVID-19. The CDR3 runs from the conserved cysteine through the conserved F or W. D genes are given only for firm matches. Expanded clones get a size class; other rows say once, few or many, or leave the size out.

d_call,v_call,j_call,clone_size,cdr3_nt,cdr3_aa
TRBD2,TRBV7-3,TRBJ2-1,-,TGTGCCAGCAGCTTAAGCCTAGCGGACGCCTACAATGAGCAGTTCTTC,CASSLSLADAYNEQFF
-,TRBV9,TRBJ1-2,-,TGTGCCAGCAGCGTAGGAGGTATAGGTACAGGGCCCATCTATGGCTACACCTTC,CASSVGGIGTGPIYGYTF
-,TRBV11-1,TRBJ1-1,once,TGTGCCAGCAGCTTAGAGGAGAGCACTGAAGCTTTCTTT,CASSLEESTEAFF
-,TRBV28,TRBJ2-4,-,TGTGCCAGCAGTCCCCCTAAAAACATTCAGTACTTC,CASSPPKNIQYF
TRBD2,TRBV6-5,TRBJ2-7,few,TGTGCCAGCAGTTACGGGGTAGCGGGAGGGCCTAAAGAGCAGTACTTC,CASSYGVAGGPKEQYF
-,TRBV9,TRBJ1-4,-,TGTGCCAGCAGCGTAGCTGCAACTAATGAAAAACTGTTTTTT,CASSVAATNEKLFF
-,TRBV18,TRBJ2-7,-,TGTGCCAGCTCACCACCTGGCAGGGGCAACGAGCAGTACTTC,CASSPPGRGNEQYF
-,TRBV7-2,TRBJ2-1,-,TGTGCCAGCAGCTTAGCCCCCGGGAATGAGCAGTTCTTC,CASSLAPGNEQFF
TRBD2,TRBV19,TRBJ2-1,-,TGTGCCAGTAGTTCGACCGGGACTAGTTACAATGAGCAGTTCTTC,CASSSTGTSYNEQFF
-,TRBV11-2,TRBJ2-1,once,TGTGCCAGCAGCTATGACTCGAGCTCCTACAATGAGCAGTTCTTC,CASSYDSSSYNEQFF
-,TRBV6-5,TRBJ1-2,-,TGTGCCAGCAGCCATGGACTCTCTGGCTACACCTTC,CASSHGLSGYTF
-,TRBV9,TRBJ1-1,-,TGTGCCAGCAGCGCCCCTCCAAGACAGAGATTGAACACTGAAGCTTTCTTT,CASSAPPRQRLNTEAFF
TRBD2,TRBV6-6,TRBJ2-1,few,TGTGCCAGCAGTCGGAACTTTGGACTAGCGGGAAAATACAATGAGCAGTTCTTC,CASSRNFGLAGKYNEQFF
-,TRBV7-2,TRBJ2-7,-,TGTGCCAGCAGCTTAGATCGCTCCTACGAGCAGTACTTC,CASSLDRSYEQYF
TRBD1,TRBV10-3,TRBJ2-1,-,TGTGCCACCTCCGGACAGGGCCTAGACTGGAGCTCCTACAATGAGCAGTTCTTC,CATSGQGLDWSSYNEQFF
-,TRBV6-5,TRBJ2-3,-,TGTGCCAGCAGTTGGGCAGGGGTAAAGGATACGCAGTATTTT,CASSWAGVKDTQYF
TRBD2,TRBV5-1,TRBJ2-7,-,TGCGCCAGCAGCTTGGTTGGGGGAGGGCCGAGGGCCGAGCAGTACTTC,CASSLVGGGPRAEQYF
-,TRBV3-1/TRBV3-2,TRBJ1-2,-,TGTGCCAGCAGCCAAGTAGCAGCTAACTATGGCTACACCTTC,CASSQVAANYGYTF
-,TRBV5-8,TRBJ1-4,-,TGTGCCAGCAGCCCACAGGGTAGGACTGAAAAACTGTTTTTT,CASSPQGRTEKLFF
TRBD2,TRBV5-1,TRBJ2-1,once,TGCGCCAGCAGCGGGACTAGCGGGAGCTCCTACAATGAGCAGTTCTTC,CASSGTSGSSYNEQFF
TRBD1,TRBV28,TRBJ1-6,-,TGTGCCAGCATCCGAATTACAGGGGTGGGTTCACCCCTCCACTTT,CASIRITGVGSPLHF
-,TRBV9,TRBJ2-2,-,TGTGCCAGCAGCTCGGGGACTCTCCTCCCCCCCGGGGAGCTGTTTTTT,CASSSGTLLPPGELFF
-,TRBV4-1,TRBJ1-5,-,TGCGCCAGCAGCCCAGAAGGCGGACTGACAAGACAGCCCCAGCATTTT,CASSPEGGLTRQPQHF
-,TRBV7-7,TRBJ1-4,-,TGTGCTAGCAGCCGGAACAGGGACCCTAGTGAAAAACTGTTTTTT,CASSRNRDPSEKLFF
-,TRBV2,TRBJ2-1,-,TGTGCCAGCAGCCCGTCGCGAGGGCATGAGCAGTTCTTC,CASSPSRGHEQFF
TRBD2,TRBV3-1/TRBV3-2,TRBJ2-3,-,TGTGCCAGCAGCAAATTACTAGCGGGCAGCACAGATACGCAGTATTTT,CASSKLLAGSTDTQYF
-,TRBV10-3,TRBJ1-1,-,TGTGCCATCAAGGACCCAGGGCCTAACACTGAAGCTTTCTTT,CAIKDPGPNTEAFF
-,TRBV3-1/TRBV3-2,TRBJ2-1,-,TGTGCCAGCAGCCAACTCTCGTCCTACAATGAGCAGTTCTTC,CASSQLSSYNEQFF
-,TRBV6-5,TRBJ1-2,-,TGTGCCAGCAGTTCGCAGGTGGATGGCTACACCTTC,CASSSQVDGYTF
-,TRBV19,TRBJ2-4,-,TGTGCCAGTAGTATAGCCCCTGGGACTTATTTGGTCTTC,CASSIAPGTYLVF
-,TRBV7-3,TRBJ1-6,-,TGTGCCAGCGAAATCCTTGGGAGCTCCTATAATTCACCCCTCCACTTT,CASEILGSSYNSPLHF
-,TRBV19,TRBJ2-7,-,TGTGCCAGTAGTATCGCGGGTAGCGGAGGCGCATACGAGCAGTACTTC,CASSIAGSGGAYEQYF
-,TRBV15,TRBJ1-5,-,TGTGCCACCAGAGGCCCAGGGCGGCCCCAGCATTTT,CATRGPGRPQHF
TRBD2,TRBV30,TRBJ2-7,-,TGTGCCTGGGCTCCGGGACTAGTGCCGTACGAGCAGTACTTC,CAWAPGLVPYEQYF
-,TRBV7-2,TRBJ2-1,-,TGTGCCAGCAGCCCTACGACCTACAATGAGCAGTTCTTC,CASSPTTYNEQFF
-,TRBV25-1,TRBJ1-1,-,TGTGCCAGCAGTGATACAGGCGTATTGAACACTGAAGCTTTCTTT,CASSDTGVLNTEAFF
TRBD1,TRBV19,TRBJ2-7,once,TGTGCCAGTAGTGTTAAGGGACAGGGTGGCAGCGAGCAGTACTTC,CASSVKGQGGSEQYF
-,TRBV5-1,TRBJ2-7,-,TGCGCCAGCAGCCCCGGGGAGGGGGTCCACGAGCAGTACTTC,CASSPGEGVHEQYF
TRBD2,TRBV5-4,TRBJ2-2,-,TGTGCCAGCAGCTTGCAGGGGACTAGCGCCGGGGAGCTGTTTTTT,CASSLQGTSAGELFF
-,TRBV15,TRBJ2-2,once,TGTGCCACCAGCCCCTACGCGGTGGGTGAAGGCACCGGGGAGCTGTTTTTT,CATSPYAVGEGTGELFF
-,TRBV15,TRBJ1-5,-,TGTGCCACCAGCAGAGGTACAGGGCGAGATCAGCCCCAGCATTTT,CATSRGTGRDQPQHF
TRBD1,TRBV18,TRBJ2-5,-,TGTGCCAGCTCATCGGACAGGGGTGAGACCCAGTACTTC,CASSSDRGETQYF
-,TRBV6-5,TRBJ2-7,-,TGTGCCAGCAGCAGTCGATACGAGCAGTACTTC,CASSSRYEQYF
-,TRBV11-3,TRBJ2-7,-,TGTGCCAGCAGCTTATTCAATGGTCCGGGTTACGAGCAGTACTTC,CASSLFNGPGYEQYF
TRBD1,TRBV5-1,TRBJ1-4,-,TGCGCCAGCAGCTTGGCCGGGACAGGGGTTGAAAAACTGTTTTTT,CASSLAGTGVEKLFF
-,TRBV7-2,TRBJ2-1,few,TGTGCCAGCAGCTGGGTCCCGGGGATCTACAATGAGCAGTTCTTC,CASSWVPGIYNEQFF
-,TRBV10-3,TRBJ2-7,-,TGTGCCATCAGAGGCTCCTTAGCACTCGAGCAGTACTTC,CAIRGSLALEQYF
TRBD2,TRBV7-8,TRBJ2-7,-,TGTGCCAGCAGCGGCAGACTAGCGGGAGAATACGAGCAGTACTTC,CASSGRLAGEYEQYF
-,TRBV7-9,TRBJ2-7,medium-sized,TGTGCCAGCAGCTTAGCGCAGGGGAAGAACGAGCAGTACTTC,CASSLAQGKNEQYF
-,TRBV9,TRBJ1-2,-,TGTGCCAGCAGCCTCGGGAGGGGCTTCGACTATGGCTACACCTTC,CASSLGRGFDYGYTF
TRBD2,TRBV6-4,TRBJ2-1,-,TGTGCCAGCAGTGACTTTGTACTAGCGGGAGCTTTGGTCTTC,CASSDFVLAGALVF
TRBD2,TRBV10-3,TRBJ2-2,-,TGTGCCATCCGTCTAGCGGGAGGGCCCGGCGGGGAGCTGTTTTTT,CAIRLAGGPGGELFF
-,TRBV19,TRBJ2-3,-,TGTGCCAGTAGTCTCCGTAGCGGAAGCACAGATACGCAGTATTTT,CASSLRSGSTDTQYF
-,TRBV7-8,TRBJ1-1,-,TGTGCCAGCAGCTTCCGGACGGGGGTGACTGAAGCTTTCTTT,CASSFRTGVTEAFF
-,TRBV2,TRBJ2-7,-,TGTGCCAGCAGTGTAGAGAGCTACGAGCAGTACTTC,CASSVESYEQYF
TRBD1,TRBV28,TRBJ2-2,-,TGTGCCAGCAGTTTCGGGACAGGGGGTTCCGGCGGGGAGCTGTTTTTT,CASSFGTGGSGGELFF
TRBD1,TRBV27,TRBJ2-7,-,TGTGCCAGCAGTTTAGGGGGACAGTTCCCCTACGAGCAGTACTTC,CASSLGGQFPYEQYF
TRBD1,TRBV7-9,TRBJ2-1,-,TGTGCCAGCAGCCGGGACAGGGGGTCCGTAAATGAGCAGTTCTTC,CASSRDRGSVNEQFF
-,TRBV5-1,TRBJ1-2,-,TGCGCCAGCAGCTTGGTGGAGGGCGGCTATGGCTACACCTTC,CASSLVEGGYGYTF
TRBD1,TRBV24-1,TRBJ2-7,-,TGTGCCACCAGTCCTACGGGAGAGCCGGGGACAGGGGGTCTCTACGAGCAGTACTTC,CATSPTGEPGTGGLYEQYF